The 20 T cell receptor beta chains in this list originate from one sample, sequenced in a study of blood T cell repertoires in COVID-19. Some clones are missing from TCRdb's copy, which holds only in-frame ones; the method was immunoSEQ multiplex PCR. This sample has 35,000 to 55,000 clones, with 90% found just once. Material: peripheral blood. The receptors stem from a man in his forties or fifties with active COVID-19.

The rearrangement links TRBV2 to TRBJ2-7, with 8 bases aligning to TRBD1. Trimming at V came to 5 bases and at J to 2 bases, leaving 2 bases not matched to a gene. In germline, CDR1 is SNHLY, CDR2 FYNNEI. The CDR3 is 13 residues long. DNA for the CDR3: TGTGCCAGCAGTTCAGGGGGCGCCTACGAGCAGTACTTC. Amino acids: CASSSGGAYEQYF.

The V call is TRBV5-1, the J call TRBJ2-1; 7 bases align to TRBD2. V lost 1 base and J lost 5; bases outside the gene matches: 6. CDR1 SGHRS and CDR2 YFSETQ come from the germline V gene. There are 15 residues in the CDR3. The CDR3 spells CASSLSPSGNNEQFF. DNA of the CDR3: TGCGCCAGCAGCTTGTCTCCTAGCGGAAACAATGAGCAGTTCTTC.

V and J are TRBV5-6 and TRBJ1-4, with D possibly being TRBD1 (6 bases). The CDR3 is made up of 15 amino acids. Germline CDR1 SGHDT, CDR2 YYEEEE. V was shortened by 4 bases and J by 2 bases, with 12 bases between the two germline ends. The CDR3 nucleotides read TGTGCCAGCAGCCCGGGGGGGCGGACTAATGAAAAACTGTTTTTT. It codes for CASSPGGRTNEKLFF.

The chain uses TRBV5-6 and TRBJ2-5, with TRBD1 identical over 9 bases. The J segment lost 4 bases and the V segment lost 5 bases, leaving 15 bases of the junction unmatched. CDR3 length: 17 residues. Looked up from germline, CDR1 is SGHDT and CDR2 is YYEEEE. In DNA form, the CDR3 reads TGTGCCAGCAGGAAGGGACAGGGAATTAGGTGGGCAGAGACCCAGTACTTC. It yields the protein CASRKGQGIRWAETQYF.

The V and J genes are TRBV28 and TRBJ2-3; TRBD1 aligns across 10 bases. This CDR3 has 16 residues. CDR1 is MDHEN and CDR2 is SYDVKM in the germline V gene. V shed 0 bases and J 7 bases; nucleotides not matched to a gene: 7. DNA for the CDR3: TGTGCCAGCAGTTTATGGGACGGGACAGGGGTACATACGCAGTATTTT. Amino acids: CASSLWDGTGVHTQYF. The full variable domain, completed using reference TRBV28 and TRBJ2-3, is DVKVTQSSRYLVKRTGEKVFLECVQDMDHENMFWYRQDPGLGLRLIYFSYDVKMKEKGDIPEGYSVSREKKERFSLILESASTNQTSMYLCASSLWDGTGVHTQYFGPGTRLTVL.

The rearrangement links TRBV2 to TRBJ2-3; D might be TRBD2 (7 bases). The CDR3 is 16 amino acids. Germline-derived CDR1 and CDR2 are SNHLY and FYNNEI. Trimming cost V 2 bases and J 2 bases, with 14 bases left between them. CDR3: CASSENGGLSTDTQYF. The CDR3 DNA reads as TGTGCCAGCAGTGAAAACGGGGGGCTATCCACAGATACGCAGTATTTT.

The chain employs TRBV7-9 and TRBJ1-2; D is perhaps TRBD1 (5 bases). V was cut by 2 bases and J by 0 bases, with 10 bases left in between. The CDR3 consists of 15 residues. CDR1 and CDR2 from the germline V gene are SEHNR and FQNEAQ (reference sequence). CDR3 bases: TGTGCCAGCAGCTTATCGGGGGGGTCTAACTATGGCTACACCTTC. Protein product: CASSLSGGSNYGYTF.

The V gene is TRBV19, the J gene TRBJ1-2, with 8 bases lining up with TRBD1. This CDR3 comprises 15 residues. Germline V CDR1 and CDR2: LNHDA, SQIVND (reference sequence). V lost 5 bases and J lost 2; bases outside the gene matches: 7. The CDR3 loop is CASSRPGQDNYGYTF. CDR3 nucleotide sequence: TGTGCCAGTAGTCGTCCGGGACAGGACAACTATGGCTACACCTTC.

The chain couples TRBV5-1 to TRBJ1-4; a possible D gene is TRBD1 (6 bases). The CDR3 sequence is 15 residues long. The V end was cut by 5 bases, the J end by 0 bases, with 11 bases between. Germline values: CDR1 SGHRS, CDR2 YFSETQ. The CDR3 loop is CASRDWTATNEKLFF. For the CDR3, the DNA is TGCGCCAGCAGGGACTGGACAGCAACTAATGAAAAACTGTTTTTT.

CDR3 in amino acids: CASSARPTGMDEQYF. CDR3 sequence (DNA): TGTGCCAGCAGCGCGCGCCCGACAGGGATGGACGAGCAGTACTTC. This chain connects TRBV9 to TRBJ2-7, with TRBD1 identical over 7 bases. The CDR3 loop spans 15 amino acids. Trimming cost V 3 bases and J 5 bases; bases outside gene matches: 11. CDR1 is SGDLS, CDR2 YYNGEE, per germline. Full variable domain (rest looked up from reference TRBV9 and TRBJ2-7): DSGVTQTPKHLITATGQRVTLRCSPRSGDLSVYWYQQSLDQGLQFLIQYYNGEERAKGNILERFSAQQFPDLHSELNLSSLELGDSALYFCASSARPTGMDEQYFGPGTRLTVT.

The V and J genes are TRBV10-3 and TRBJ2-2; 10 bases fit TRBD2. V dropped 8 bases and J dropped 6; count of bases not matched to a gene: 6. The V gene's germline CDR1 is ENHRY and CDR2 SYGVKD. The CDR3 has 14 amino acids. In DNA form, the CDR3 reads TGTGCCATCGCAGCAGCGGGAGGGTCCGGGGAGCTGTTTTTT. It codes for CAIAAAGGSGELFF.

This chain links TRBV6-5 with TRBJ1-2, with TRBD1 as a possible D gene (6 bases). CDR3 size: 14 residues. V shed 7 bases and J shed 6 bases, with 18 bases lying between them. Germline V lookup: CDR1 MNHEY, CDR2 SVGAGI. CDR3 DNA sequence: TGTGCCAGCAAAGGGGGAGGGAGTCTGCATGGCTACACCTTC. Residues: CASKGGGSLHGYTF.

The gene calls are TRBV12-3 or TRBV12-4 and TRBJ1-1, with D unclear. The CDR3 totals 13 residues. V lost 5 bases and J lost 5, with 12 bases in between. The CDR3 reads CASSARGSTEAFF. In nucleotides, the CDR3 is TGTGCCAGCAGTGCTCGGGGATCTACTGAAGCTTTCTTT.

The J gene is TRBJ2-5, the V gene TRBV2; 7 bases map to TRBD1. The CDR3 is made up of 13 amino acids. Trimming at V came to 8 bases and at J to 3 bases, leaving 6 bases not matched to a gene. Germline V lookup: CDR1 SNHLY, CDR2 FYNNEI. The CDR3 here is CASARTGEETQYF. The CDR3 DNA reads TGTGCCAGCGCCCGGACAGGAGAAGAGACCCAGTACTTC.

The chain uses TRBV19 and TRBJ2-1, with 15 bases fitting TRBD2. CDR1 and CDR2 from the germline V gene are LNHDA and SQIVND (reference sequence). With V trimmed by 7 bases and J by 9 bases, 7 bases remained unmatched. This CDR3 region has 15 residues. The CDR3 coding sequence is TGTGCCAGTACTAAGGGACTAGCGGGGGGTGGTGAGCAGTTCTTC. Amino acid sequence: CASTKGLAGGGEQFF.

The rearrangement uses TRBV6-5 and TRBJ2-2, with 8 bases fitting TRBD1. Germline lookup yields CDR1 MNHEY and CDR2 SVGAGI. J gave up 4 bases and V 6 bases, and 4 bases lay outside the gene matches. The CDR3 loop spans 14 amino acids. The CDR3 reads CASRRQGATGELFF. The CDR3 region has the DNA TGTGCCAGCAGGCGGCAGGGGGCCACCGGGGAGCTGTTTTTT.

The rearrangement joins TRBV7-8 to TRBJ2-7, with TRBD1 matching 9 bases. The germline V gene encodes CDR1 SGHVS and CDR2 FQNEAQ. V lost 5 bases to trimming and J lost 4 bases; unmatched junction nucleotides: 9. The CDR3 covers 15 residues. The CDR3 DNA is TGTGCCAGCAGCCCATGGGACAGGGCTTCGTACGAGCAGTACTTC. The encoded protein is CASSPWDRASYEQYF.

This rearrangement joins TRBV2 to TRBJ1-6; D not certain. This CDR3 region has 13 residues. Germline CDR1 SNHLY, CDR2 FYNNEI. Deletions cut 2 bases from V and 10 bases from J, with 9 bases between. Written as DNA, the CDR3 is TGTGCCAGCAGTGAAAGCCTTACCTCACCCCTCCACTTT. Its translation: CASSESLTSPLHF. Using reference TRBV2 and TRBJ1-6 for the parts outside the CDR3, the full variable domain is EPEVTQTPSHQVTQMGQEVILRCVPISNHLYFYWYRQILGQKVEFLVSFYNNEISEKSEIFDDQFSVERPDGSNFTLKIRSTKLEDSAMYFCASSESLTSPLHFGNGTRLTVT.

The rearrangement joins TRBV4-2 to TRBJ2-3; D is possibly TRBD2 (7 bases). V shed 2 bases and J shed 5 bases, with 17 bases lying between them. CDR1 and CDR2 (germline): LGHNA, YNFKEQ. The CDR3 is 16 residues long. CDR3 residues: CASSQSGAGAKDTQYF. As DNA, the CDR3 is TGTGCCAGCAGCCAAAGCGGGGCGGGGGCGAAAGATACGCAGTATTTT.

The chain joins TRBV6-5 to TRBJ1-1; D is possibly TRBD1 (6 bases). The CDR3 runs 13 residues. V lost 6 bases to trimming and J lost 2 bases, with 10 bases between them. CDR1 and CDR2 from the germline V gene are MNHEY and SVGAGI. The CDR3 protein is CASRTTGNTEAFF. CDR3 nucleotide sequence: TGTGCCAGCAGAACGACAGGTAACACTGAAGCTTTCTTT.